One sample yielded the 22 T cell receptor beta chains listed below, sequenced in a study of T cell changes during pregnancy in multiple sclerosis. Method: immunoSEQ multiplex PCR; TCRdb's copy keeps in-frame clones and lacks some. The profile shows approximately 37,000 clones, approximately 90% of them singletons. The sequencing used CD4+ T cells from peripheral blood mononuclear cells, collected in the third trimester of pregnancy. The origin of the receptors is a female donor in good health, enrolled as a control in a pregnancy study.

The V and J genes are TRBV5-6 and TRBJ1-2; TRBD1 agrees at 8 bases. J lost 7 bases, V lost 3 bases, and 8 bases had no gene match. CDR3 length equals 14 residues. CDR1 and CDR2 (germline): SGHDT, YYEEEE. The CDR3: CASSWGGDRRGYTF. The CDR3 DNA is TGTGCCAGCAGCTGGGGCGGGGACAGGCGTGGCTACACCTTC.

The chain links TRBV2 to TRBJ2-3, with TRBD2 identical over 8 bases. This CDR3 is 15 amino acids long. Germline loops: CDR1 SNHLY, CDR2 FYNNEI. The ends lost 8 bases at V and 5 bases at J; junction bases unmatched: 12. The CDR3 DNA is TGTGCCAGCCGCATCGCCGGGACTAGGAGAGATACGCAGTATTTT. Protein sequence: CASRIAGTRRDTQYF.

CDR3 sequence reads: CSVGNQGNQPQHF. CDR3 nucleotide sequence: TGCAGCGTTGGCAATCAGGGGAATCAGCCCCAGCATTTT. The chain employs TRBV29-1 and TRBJ1-5; a possible D gene is TRBD1 (6 bases). V was trimmed by 4 bases and J by 4 bases, leaving 11 bases between them. Germline-derived CDR1 and CDR2 are SQVTM and ANQGSEA. This CDR3 comprises 13 residues. Full variable domain (remainder filled in from reference TRBV29-1 and TRBJ1-5): SAVISQKPSRDICQRGTSLTIQCQVDSQVTMMFWYRQQPGQSLTLIATANQGSEATYESGFVIDKFPISRPNLTFSTLTVSNMSPEDSSIYLCSVGNQGNQPQHFGDGTRLSIL.

The chain combines TRBV5-1 with TRBJ2-6, with D possibly being TRBD1 (6 bases). The CDR3 loop spans 17 amino acids. V lost 0 bases to trimming and J lost 0 bases, with 10 bases between them. The germline V gene has CDR1 SGHRS and CDR2 YFSETQ. CDR3 bases: TGCGCCAGCAGCTTGGTGACAGGCCCCTCTGGGGCCAACGTCCTGACTTTC. Protein product: CASSLVTGPSGANVLTF.

The rearrangement joins TRBV6-1 to TRBJ2-7; a weak D match, TRBD2 (7 bases). Germline V CDR1 and CDR2: MNHNS, SASEGT. CDR3 length equals 19 residues. V was trimmed by 2 bases and J by 1 base, leaving 24 bases between them. The DNA of the CDR3 is TGTGCCAGCAGTGAATTTCGGACAGCCGGGACTAAATTATCCTACGAGCAGTACTTC. This translates into CASSEFRTAGTKLSYEQYF.

The rearrangement joins TRBV18 to TRBJ2-7, with D perhaps matching TRBD2 (5 bases). Germline V lookup: CDR1 KGHSH, CDR2 LQKENI. V lost 2 bases, J lost 5 bases, and 22 bases lay in between. This CDR3 comprises 17 residues. The CDR3 nucleotides are TGTGCCAGCTCACCAAACTCGGCGAGGCTAGCTACAAACGAGCAGTACTTC. Its translation is CASSPNSARLATNEQYF.

Concerning this clone itself: Other DNA sequences in the same sample also yield this CDR3. The genes are TRBV7-2 and TRBJ2-1, with a tentative D call TRBD2 (6 bases). Germline V gene data show CDR1 as SGHTA and CDR2 as FQGNSA. The CDR3 sequence is 14 residues long. V dropped 0 bases and J dropped 4 bases, with 7 bases sitting between them. CDR3 amino acids: CASSLAGGYNEQFF. CDR3 coding DNA: TGTGCCAGCAGCTTAGCGGGGGGTTACAATGAGCAGTTCTTC.

Concerning this clone itself: A read error may account for a junction end that differs from germline. The V call is TRBV2, the J call TRBJ1-1, with D unresolved. CDR3 size: 12 residues. Looked up from germline, CDR1 is SNHLY and CDR2 is FYNNEI. The CDR3: CASSEANPWTPF. In DNA, the CDR3 is TGTGCCAGCAGTGAAGCGAATCCCTGGACTCCTTTT.

This clone came up once. The gene calls are TRBV6-5 and TRBJ2-2; 9 nucleotides match TRBD1. V shed 6 bases and J 4 bases; nucleotides not matched to a gene: 6. Per germline, CDR1 MNHEY and CDR2 SVGAGI. The CDR3 has 15 residues. The CDR3 region is CASSQQGAGTGELFF. CDR3 in DNA: TGTGCCAGCAGCCAACAGGGGGCGGGCACCGGGGAGCTGTTTTTT.

The genes are TRBV28 and TRBJ2-7; 8 positions match TRBD1. CDR1 is MDHEN and CDR2 is SYDVKM in the germline V gene. V dropped 3 bases and J dropped 4; count of bases not matched to a gene: 8. This CDR3 comprises 15 residues. CDR3: CASSFDGTGPYEQYF. The CDR3 coding sequence is TGTGCCAGCAGTTTTGACGGGACAGGACCTTACGAGCAGTACTTC.

The chain has TRBV19 and TRBJ1-2; 7 nucleotides match TRBD1. This CDR3 contains 13 residues. Germline V gene sequence: CDR1 LNHDA, CDR2 SQIVND (reference sequence). Unmatched junction bases numbered 8, after V lost 10 bases and J lost 3 bases. CDR3 coding DNA: TGTGCCATCTCGCCAGGGACAGACTATGGCTACACCTTC. Translation: CAISPGTDYGYTF.

This rearrangement joins TRBV11-2 to TRBJ2-1; TRBD2 agrees at 8 bases. Germline assignment: CDR1 SGHAT and CDR2 FQNNGV. With 6 bases clipped from V and 7 bases from J, the junction kept 11 bases outside the gene matches. This CDR3 spans 15 amino acids. CDR3 in amino acids: CASSPIAGTWNEQFF. The CDR3 nucleotides are TGTGCCAGCAGTCCCATAGCGGGAACGTGGAATGAGCAGTTCTTC.

The J gene is TRBJ1-3, the V gene TRBV18; 8 bases fit TRBD1. J gave up 1 base and V 6 bases, and 5 bases lay outside the gene matches. CDR1 is KGHSH, CDR2 LQKENI, per germline. The CDR3 contains 15 residues. CDR3 DNA: TGTGCCAGCTCTGGGACAGGAATTTCTGGAAACACCATATATTTT. Residues: CASSGTGISGNTIYF.

The V and J genes are TRBV14 and TRBJ2-7; D perhaps matches TRBD2 (7 bases). Trimming removed 2 bases at V and 2 bases at J, with 16 bases between. CDR3 length: 16 residues. Germline values: CDR1 SGHDN, CDR2 FVKESK. For the CDR3, the DNA is TGTGCCAGCAGCCAAAGGGGGGGAGTGGGTACCTACGAGCAGTACTTC. Translating it yields CASSQRGGVGTYEQYF.

V gene TRBV14 combines with J gene TRBJ2-3; TRBD2 aligns across 7 bases. CDR1 and CDR2 from the germline V gene are SGHDN and FVKESK. This CDR3 is built from 15 residues. Trimming at V came to 4 bases and at J to 4 bases, leaving 8 bases not matched to a gene. This chain's CDR3 is CASSRFSGPSDTQYF. The CDR3 DNA follows: TGTGCCAGCAGCCGATTTAGCGGGCCATCAGATACGCAGTATTTT.

The table lists this clone with a few counts. The chain recombines TRBV19 with TRBJ1-1, with D perhaps TRBD1 (6 bases). The V end was cut by 9 bases, the J end by 2 bases, with 10 bases between. This CDR3 has 12 amino acids. Germline loops: CDR1 LNHDA, CDR2 SQIVND (reference sequence). CDR3 nucleotide sequence: TGTGCCAGCGGACAGCCCAACACTGAAGCTTTCTTT. It encodes CASGQPNTEAFF.

This chain joins TRBV10-1 and TRBJ1-4, with D possibly being TRBD1 (6 bases). Trimming removed 4 bases at V and 2 bases at J, with 8 bases between. This CDR3 contains 14 residues. Germline CDR1 WNHNN, CDR2 SYGVQD (reference sequence). The CDR3 nucleotides read TGCGCCAGCAGTGCGGGACACACTAATGAAAAACTGTTTTTT. Its translation: CASSAGHTNEKLFF.

The rearrangement uses TRBV6-4 and TRBJ1-5; 8 positions match TRBD1. Trimming cost V 6 bases and J 6 bases; bases outside gene matches: 7. The CDR3 spans 14 residues. The germline gives CDR1 MRHNA, CDR2 SNTAGT. CDR3 bases: TGTGCCAGCAGCCTCACAGGGGGGACTCAGCCCCAGCATTTT. Translated, it gives CASSLTGGTQPQHF.

The CDR3: CASSLPGSSSYEQYF. In DNA, the CDR3 is TGTGCCAGCAGCTTACCGGGATCAAGCTCCTACGAGCAGTACTTC. The V call is TRBV7-9, the J call TRBJ2-7; possible D gene TRBD2, 5 bases. The germline V and J ends were trimmed by 2 bases and 0 bases, with 11 bases remaining between them. Germline CDR1 is SEHNR and CDR2 is FQNEAQ (reference sequence). This CDR3 contains 15 residues.

This sequence joins TRBV19 and TRBJ1-5; D gene uncertain. Trimming took 1 base from V and 6 from J, leaving 7 bases between them. Per the germline V gene, CDR1 is LNHDA and CDR2 is SQIVND (reference sequence). The length of the CDR3 is 13 residues. The CDR3 coding sequence is TGTGCCAGTAGTATAGGTACTCTTCAGCCCCAGCATTTT. This translates into CASSIGTLQPQHF.

This clone was observed a single time. V usage is TRBV13 and J usage is TRBJ2-5, with TRBD2 as a possible D gene (7 bases). V lost 4 bases and J lost 4, with 19 bases in between. This CDR3 spans 16 amino acids. Germline CDR1 is PRHDT and CDR2 is FYEKMQ (reference sequence). The CDR3 protein is CASSSTGGGRGETQYF. CDR3 coding DNA: TGTGCCAGCAGCTCTACCGGGGGCGGGAGAGGAGAGACCCAGTACTTC.

Only one count was recorded for this clone. V and J are TRBV28 and TRBJ2-4; 14 nucleotides line up with TRBD2. Germline CDR1 and CDR2: MDHEN and SYDVKM. The CDR3 is made up of 18 amino acids. Losses at the gene ends were 6 bases for V and 8 bases for J; bases not matched to a gene: 15. Written as DNA, the CDR3 is TGTGCCAGCAGGGGACTAGCGGGAGTCTCGGGTTTGGAGGACATTCAGTACTTC. This encodes CASRGLAGVSGLEDIQYF.